Listed below are T cell receptor beta chains from one sample, sequenced in a study of shared clonotypes between healthy human individuals. TCRdb's copy holds only in-frame clones and misses some; the assay was immunoSEQ multiplex PCR. Of 950,000 to 1,300,000 clones listed, more than 65% are singletons. The sequencing input was memory CD4+ T cells sorted from blood. The receptors come from a man aged 18 to 29 in good health. Both conserved end residues are trimmed from each CDR3. Fields, in order: V gene, J gene, CDR3 protein.

TRBV7-9,TRBJ2-5,ASRRDGSGETQY
TRBV10-3,TRBJ2-1,AIRGRDAYNEQF
TRBV30,TRBJ2-7,AWSVGGITYEQY
TRBV28,TRBJ2-1,ASRRGNNEQF
TRBV15,TRBJ1-5,ATSRFTGMGNQPQH
TRBV5-1,TRBJ2-3,ASSFQGDTQY
TRBV28,TRBJ2-7,ASNAGVGEQY
TRBV5-5,TRBJ2-7,ASSLAAGASYEQY
TRBV10-2,TRBJ1-6,ASTTGVRSPLH
TRBV7-2,TRBJ2-6,ASSFQGYGANVLT
TRBV7-9,TRBJ1-5,ASSEGTFPNQPQH
TRBV4-3,TRBJ2-7,ASSQDLAGGSYEQY
TRBV10-2,TRBJ2-7,ATQQAAYEQY
TRBV4-3,TRBJ2-7,ASSPGVGVASGSPRTIQQY
TRBV5-6,TRBJ1-6,ASSLEQLNSPLH
TRBV11-2,TRBJ1-5,ASSPRDTRDPQH
TRBV5-1,TRBJ2-5,ASSLGAGGGQETQY
TRBV30,TRBJ1-5,AWRGEVGQPQH
TRBV5-1,TRBJ2-7,ASSLAGQGGSGEQY
TRBV10-3,TRBJ1-2,AINPGELGYT
TRBV27,TRBJ1-4,ASSTLGANEKLF
TRBV30,TRBJ1-1,AWSVRQGEGEAF
TRBV9,TRBJ2-1,ASSVEANSYNEQF
TRBV7-9,TRBJ2-2,ASSLGPAGAPGELF
TRBV27,TRBJ1-2,ASSFRGSGGYT
TRBV7-3,TRBJ2-2,ASSYDTGELF
TRBV12-5,TRBJ2-7,ASRAGSTVYEQY
TRBV5-1,TRBJ2-7,ASSFSGGHSYEQY
TRBV15,TRBJ2-7,ATSRDARVYYEQY
TRBV7-2,TRBJ2-3,ASSSGATDTQY
TRBV28,TRBJ1-6,ASGLSSYNSPLH
TRBV6-5,TRBJ2-1,ASSYAGLAGAGEQF
TRBV5-6,TRBJ2-4,AGSLFSGTLTKNIQY